What follows are 26 T cell receptor beta chains derived from one specimen sequenced in a study of CD8 T cells in Susac syndrome. Random hexamers served to reverse transcribe roughly 0.5 to 1 ug RNA. TCRdb re-analysed the immunoSEQ multiplex PCR reads in MiXCR, keeping a single row per CDR3 protein. Here the sample spans roughly 150,000 distinct CDR3 sequences, 90% to 95% being singletons. Material for sequencing was CD8+ T cells from PBMCs. The receptors were gathered from a human donor with multiple sclerosis.

This chain's CDR3 is CASSSGGPGGDPKTQYF. DNA of the CDR3: TGTGCCAGCAGCAGTGGGGGTCCAGGGGGCGACCCAAAGACCCAGTACTTC. The chain combines TRBV7-9 with TRBJ2-5; 8 bases align to TRBD1. The CDR3 has 17 amino acids. Looked up from germline, CDR1 is SEHNR and CDR2 is FQNEAQ (reference sequence). Losses at the gene ends were 5 bases for V and 6 bases for J; bases not matched to a gene: 17.

The gene calls are TRBV29-1 and TRBJ2-7; maybe TRBD1 (5 bases). Germline-derived CDR1 and CDR2 are SQVTM and ANQGSEA. The V and J ends lost 6 bases and 6 bases respectively, with 18 bases between them. The CDR3 consists of 13 residues. CDR3 protein: CSVPGNRGSEQYF. The CDR3 bases are TGCAGCGTCCCAGGCAATAGGGGTTCCGAGCAGTACTTC.

V gene TRBV30 combines with J gene TRBJ2-5; possible D gene TRBD1, 7 bases. Trimming took off 0 bases at V and 4 bases at J, with 9 bases between the two ends. The CDR3 extends over 13 amino acids. The germline gives CDR1 GTSNPN, CDR2 SVGIG (reference sequence). CDR3 region: CAWSVQGGETQYF. Written as DNA, the CDR3 is TGTGCCTGGAGTGTCCAGGGGGGAGAGACCCAGTACTTC.

The chain uses TRBV23-1 and TRBJ1-2; D remains unclear. TRBV23-1 is labeled an ORF, and its function is uncertain. The CDR3 runs to 12 residues. CDR3 in amino acids: CIGPQSRTGYTF. Here the CDR3 DNA reads TGCATCGGGCCTCAAAGCCGCACCGGCTACACCTTC.

This chain joins TRBV13 and TRBJ2-1, with TRBD2 matching over 7 bases. Unmatched junction bases numbered 13, after V lost 8 bases and J lost 6 bases. Germline-derived CDR1 and CDR2 are PRHDT and FYEKMQ (reference sequence). The CDR3 loop spans 15 amino acids. The chain's CDR3 is CASFAGTTPTNEQFF. CDR3 bases: TGTGCCAGCTTTGCCGGGACTACCCCTACCAATGAGCAGTTCTTC.

The J gene is TRBJ1-1, the V gene TRBV29-1; TRBD1 might be the D (5 bases). V dropped 3 bases and J dropped 10 bases, with 15 bases sitting between them. Germline V CDR1 and CDR2: SQVTM, ANQGSEA. The CDR3 extends over 12 amino acids. CDR3 DNA sequence: TGCAGCGTTGACCCGCGGGGTACAGGAGCTTTCTTT. Residues: CSVDPRGTGAFF.

This clonotype has a single count. The gene calls are TRBV5-1 and TRBJ2-1; the D is unclear. This CDR3 comprises 11 residues. Germline V lookup: CDR1 SGHRS, CDR2 YFSETQ. V was shortened by 7 bases and J by 4 bases, with 6 bases between the two germline ends. The CDR3 sequence is CASEGYNEQFF. The CDR3 nucleotides read TGCGCCAGCGAAGGTTACAATGAGCAGTTCTTC.

The rearrangement joins TRBV28 to TRBJ2-3; 7 nucleotides agree with TRBD1. The CDR3 extends over 15 amino acids. Trimming at V came to 5 bases and at J to 1 base, leaving 6 bases not matched to a gene. Per germline, CDR1 MDHEN and CDR2 SYDVKM. Written as DNA, the CDR3 is TGTGCCAGCAGTCACGACAGGGCTGGCACAGATACGCAGTATTTT. Its protein product is CASSHDRAGTDTQYF.

The gene calls are TRBV7-6 and TRBJ2-1; possibly TRBD1 for D (5 bases). This CDR3 comprises 14 residues. Germline lookup yields CDR1 SGHVS and CDR2 FNYEAQ. V was cut by 2 bases and J by 6 bases, with 11 bases left in between. CDR3 sequence reads: CASSLSRGSNEQFF. The CDR3 DNA sequence: TGTGCCAGCAGCTTATCTAGGGGTAGCAATGAGCAGTTCTTC.

The V and J genes are TRBV11-2 and TRBJ2-1; 12 nucleotides align to TRBD2. The germline V gene encodes CDR1 SGHAT and CDR2 FQNNGV. The length of the CDR3 is 14 residues. V was clipped by 8 bases and J by 5 bases; unmatched bases: 4. This chain's CDR3 is CASWTSGKNNEQFF. The DNA of the CDR3 is TGTGCCAGCTGGACTAGCGGGAAAAACAATGAGCAGTTCTTC.

The chain uses TRBV3-1 and TRBJ2-7; 9 bases map to TRBD1. The CDR3 has 16 amino acids. V lost 2 bases to trimming and J lost 2 bases; unmatched junction nucleotides: 7. Germline-derived CDR1 and CDR2 are LGHDT and YNNKEL (reference sequence). CDR3 region: CASSQNRGRSAYEQYF. The CDR3, as DNA: TGTGCCAGCAGCCAAAACAGGGGGCGTTCCGCCTACGAGCAGTACTTC.

The rearrangement joins TRBV27 to TRBJ2-3; D is uncertain. V lost 3 bases to trimming and J lost 4 bases, with 8 bases between them. The CDR3 sequence is 13 residues long. Germline V gene lookup returns CDR1 MNHEY and CDR2 SMNVEV (reference sequence). The CDR3 sequence is CASSLWVSDTQYF. The CDR3 DNA reads as TGTGCCAGCAGTTTGTGGGTGTCAGATACGCAGTATTTT.

This sequence joins TRBV5-6 and TRBJ1-1; no clear D gene. Germline lookup yields CDR1 SGHDT and CDR2 YYEEEE. Trimming shortened V by 0 bases and J by 0 bases, and 6 bases separated the two germline ends. The CDR3 contains 14 residues. In DNA form, the CDR3 reads TGTGCCAGCAGCTTGGTCAGGATGAACACTGAAGCTTTCTTT. Translating it yields CASSLVRMNTEAFF.

The rearrangement joins TRBV7-9 to TRBJ1-5; 7 bases are shared with TRBD1. CDR1 and CDR2 from the germline V gene are SEHNR and FQNEAQ (reference sequence). The CDR3 contains 14 residues. The junction had 2 bases not matched to a gene; V was cut back by 1 base and J by 5 bases. Here the CDR3 DNA reads TGTGCCAGCAGCTTAGGGACAGGATATCAGCCCCAGCATTTT. It codes for CASSLGTGYQPQHF.

The genes are TRBV4-1 and TRBJ1-1; D unclear. The CDR3 extends over 13 amino acids. Germline V gene data show CDR1 as MGHRA and CDR2 as YSYEKL. V lost 0 bases and J lost 3, with 5 bases in between. In DNA, the CDR3 is TGCGCCAGCAGCCAAGAACCGTACACTGAAGCTTTCTTT. Protein: CASSQEPYTEAFF.

This clonotype was detected only once. The V and J genes are TRBV27 and TRBJ2-3; weak D call: TRBD2 (5 bases). CDR1 and CDR2 from the germline V gene are MNHEY and SMNVEV (reference sequence). This CDR3 has 14 residues. Trimming shortened V by 3 bases and J by 2 bases, and 9 bases separated the two germline ends. CDR3 residues: CASSFQRITDTQYF. The CDR3, as DNA: TGTGCCAGCAGTTTCCAGCGGATCACAGATACGCAGTATTTT.

This chain joins TRBV7-9 and TRBJ2-7, with TRBD1 as a possible D gene (6 bases). V lost 7 bases to trimming and J lost 4 bases, with 17 bases between them. The germline V gene has CDR1 SEHNR and CDR2 FQNEAQ (reference sequence). This CDR3 spans 14 amino acids. The DNA for the CDR3 is TGTGCCAGCATCCAGGGGAGCACCGGGTACGAGCAGTACTTC. Amino acids: CASIQGSTGYEQYF.

The DNA for the CDR3 is TGTGCCAGTGCAAGACAGGGGAAAGAAAACATTCAGTACTTC. It yields the protein CASARQGKENIQYF. V is TRBV5-4 and J is TRBJ2-4; 8 nucleotides line up with TRBD1. Germline-derived CDR1 and CDR2 are SGHNT and YYREEE (reference sequence). J was trimmed by 5 bases and V by 8 bases; bases with no gene match: 9. This CDR3 region has 14 residues.

V and J are TRBV7-9 and TRBJ2-7; D is undetermined. Looked up from germline, CDR1 is SEHNR and CDR2 is FQNEAQ (reference sequence). CDR3 length equals 12 residues. The V gene lost 2 bases and the J gene lost 5 bases, with 7 bases spanning the gap. Here the CDR3 reads CASSLNTHEQYF. Written as DNA, the CDR3 is TGTGCCAGCAGCTTAAACACCCACGAGCAGTACTTC.

The rearrangement links TRBV19 to TRBJ1-1; D unresolved. CDR1 is LNHDA, CDR2 SQIVND, per germline (reference sequence). V lost 3 bases and J lost 6, with 20 bases in between. This CDR3 spans 16 amino acids. CDR3 DNA: TGTGCCAGTAGTATTAAGTTGAGGGCTATCTATCCTGAAGCTTTCTTT. Translating gives CASSIKLRAIYPEAFF.

This chain joins TRBV27 and TRBJ2-1; 9 bases align to TRBD2. The CDR3 spans 15 residues. The junction had 11 bases not matched to a gene; V was cut back by 6 bases and J by 8 bases. Germline values: CDR1 MNHEY, CDR2 SMNVEV (reference sequence). The CDR3 sequence: CASRLVLAGNDEQFF. CDR3 DNA sequence: TGTGCCAGCAGGCTAGTACTAGCGGGTAACGATGAGCAGTTCTTC.

The CDR3 sequence is CASSPGGGTEAFF. The CDR3 DNA reads as TGTGCCAGCAGCCCTGGTGGGGGAACTGAAGCTTTCTTT. The chain recombines TRBV27 with TRBJ1-1; D possibly corresponds to TRBD1 (5 bases). CDR1 MNHEY and CDR2 SMNVEV come from the germline V gene (reference sequence). There are 13 residues in the CDR3. V shed 6 bases and J shed 5 bases, with 13 bases lying between them.

The chain carries TRBV27 and TRBJ2-7, with D perhaps being TRBD1 or TRBD2 (5 bases each). V was clipped by 2 bases and J by 3 bases, with 11 bases between them. The CDR3 has 14 amino acids. Germline lookup yields CDR1 MNHEY and CDR2 SMNVEV (reference sequence). The CDR3 sequence is CASSLQGGRYEQYF. The CDR3 DNA follows: TGTGCCAGCAGTTTACAGGGCGGGCGCTACGAGCAGTACTTC.

The sample holds a few counts of this clonotype. The rearrangement links TRBV9 to TRBJ2-3; possible D gene TRBD2, 6 bases. The CDR3 sequence is 12 residues long. Germline lookup yields CDR1 SGDLS and CDR2 YYNGEE. V was shortened by 2 bases and J by 5 bases, with 6 bases between the two germline ends. DNA of the CDR3: TGTGCCAGCAGCGTGGGGGGAGATACGCAGTATTTT. Translation gives CASSVGGDTQYF.

This clonotype was recorded only once. The chain links TRBV4-2 to TRBJ1-1; maybe TRBD1 (5 bases). The CDR3 has 13 amino acids. Germline CDR1 reads LGHNA; CDR2 reads YNFKEQ. Trimming removed 3 bases at V and 7 bases at J, with 12 bases between. CDR3 sequence: CASSQRGRIEAFF. The DNA for the CDR3 is TGTGCCAGCAGCCAGAGGGGAAGAATTGAAGCTTTCTTT.

The chain has TRBV15 and TRBJ1-3; D unclear. Germline V CDR1 and CDR2: LNHNV, YYDKDF (reference sequence). CDR3 length: 15 residues. With 1 base removed from V and 2 bases from J, the gap between germline ends came to 9 bases. In nucleotides, the CDR3 is TGTGCCACCAGCAGAGGGGTAAACACTGGAAACACCATATATTTT. Amino acid sequence: CATSRGVNTGNTIYF.